This T cell receptor beta chain was identified in a study of control samples from healthy donors and cancer patients. Generated by immunoSEQ multiplex PCR, the TCRdb table keeps only in-frame clones and is missing some. The sample lists about 170,000 clones; 85% to 90% were seen once. Trimming at V came to 8 bases and at J to 0 bases, leaving 4 bases not matched to a gene. CDR3 length equals 13 residues. Germline V gives CDR1 LNHDA, CDR2 SQIVND (reference sequence). This sequence originates from a man aged 25-45 years in good health. Sequencing input: blood. This sequence joins TRBV19 and TRBJ2-7, with 7 bases fitting TRBD1. This CDR3 reads CASGTASSYEQYF. The CDR3 DNA reads TGTGCCAGTGGGACAGCTAGCTCCTACGAGCAGTACTTC.